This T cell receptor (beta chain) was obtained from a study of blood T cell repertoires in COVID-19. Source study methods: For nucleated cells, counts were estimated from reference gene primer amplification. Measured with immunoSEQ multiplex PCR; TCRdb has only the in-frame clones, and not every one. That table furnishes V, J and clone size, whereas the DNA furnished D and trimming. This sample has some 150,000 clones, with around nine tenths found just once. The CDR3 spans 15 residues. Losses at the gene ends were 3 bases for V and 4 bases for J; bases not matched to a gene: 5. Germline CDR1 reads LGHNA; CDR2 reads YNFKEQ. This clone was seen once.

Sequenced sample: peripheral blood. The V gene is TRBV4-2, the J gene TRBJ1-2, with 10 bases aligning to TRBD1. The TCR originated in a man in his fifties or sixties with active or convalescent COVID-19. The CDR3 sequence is CASSQGQGFGYGYTF. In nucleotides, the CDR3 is TGTGCCAGCAGCCAGGGACAGGGGTTTGGCTATGGCTACACCTTC.